Below are 25 T cell receptor beta chains sequenced from a single sample in a study of neurological immune-mediated disorders. Sample time point: longitudinal time-point 1 (baseline). A single record per CDR3 protein comes from TCRdb applying MiXCR to the 5' RACE reads. The sample includes around 37,000 distinct CDR3 sequences, about 3.3% of them seen just once. The sequencing sample was made of PBMCs. These receptor sequences come from a woman in her sixties with multiple sclerosis.

The table lists this clonotype with many counts. The rearrangement links TRBV5-1 to TRBJ1-2, with 7 positions matching TRBD1. The CDR3 contains 13 residues. V gave up 4 bases and J gave up 4 bases; unmatched junction bases: 4. Germline CDR1 is SGHRS and CDR2 is YFSETQ. The CDR3 coding sequence is TGCGCCAGCAGCCCGGGACAGAGCTATGGCTACACCTTC. Translated, it gives CASSPGQSYGYTF. The complete variable domain, with remaining parts taken from reference TRBV5-1 and TRBJ1-2, reads KAGVTQTPRYLIKTRGQQVTLSCSPISGHRSVSWYQQTPGQGLQFLFEYFSETQRNKGNFPGRFSGRQFSNSRSEMNVSTLELGDSALYLCASSPGQSYGYTFGSGTRLTVV.

This clonotype has at least ten counts. The chain combines TRBV5-1 with TRBJ2-5; 10 nucleotides match TRBD2. Germline CDR1 is SGHRS and CDR2 is YFSETQ. The ends lost 6 bases at V and 1 base at J; junction bases unmatched: 9. The CDR3 is 16 amino acids. CDR3 sequence: CASNRGASGGQETQYF. The CDR3 DNA reads TGCGCCAGCAACCGAGGGGCTAGCGGGGGCCAAGAGACCCAGTACTTC. Filled out from reference TRBV5-1 and TRBJ2-5, the complete variable domain reads KAGVTQTPRYLIKTRGQQVTLSCSPISGHRSVSWYQQTPGQGLQFLFEYFSETQRNKGNFPGRFSGRQFSNSRSEMNVSTLELGDSALYLCASNRGASGGQETQYFGPGTRLLVL.

In this sample, this clonotype turned up many times. The chain uses TRBV7-2 and TRBJ2-7; D may match TRBD1 or TRBD2 (5 bases each). The germline V and J ends were trimmed by 3 bases and 0 bases, with 6 bases remaining between them. The germline CDR1 and CDR2 sequences are SGHTA and FQGNSA. The CDR3 covers 13 residues. Here the CDR3 reads CASSFGGSYEQYF. The CDR3 bases are TGTGCCAGCAGCTTTGGGGGCTCCTACGAGCAGTACTTC. The whole variable domain, remainder taken from reference TRBV7-2 and TRBJ2-7, is GAGVSQSPSNKVTEKGKDVELRCDPISGHTALYWYRQSLGQGLEFLIYFQGNSAPDKSGLPSDRFSAERTGGSVSTLTIQRTQQEDSAVYLCASSFGGSYEQYFGPGTRLTVT.

This clonotype was recorded many times. The rearrangement uses TRBV12-3 or TRBV12-4 and TRBJ2-2; a possible D gene is TRBD2 (5 bases). The CDR3 sequence is 15 residues long. With 3 bases removed from V and 2 bases from J, the gap between germline ends came to 10 bases. As DNA, the CDR3 is TGTGCCAGCAGTTTTGGAGGACTCAACACCGGGGAGCTGTTTTTT. It translates to CASSFGGLNTGELFF.

By sample share, this clonotype is medium-sized. This chain links TRBV20-1 with TRBJ1-5; D uncertain. The CDR3 length is 14 residues. Trimming removed 2 bases at V and 7 bases at J, with 15 bases between. The germline V gene encodes CDR1 DFQATT and CDR2 SNEGSKA (reference sequence). Written as DNA, the CDR3 is TGCAGTGCTAGACAGCTTATAGCAAACCAGCCCCAGCATTTT. Amino acids: CSARQLIANQPQHF.

This clonotype was detected many times. This chain joins TRBV30 and TRBJ1-1; no firm D call. The V and J ends lost 4 bases and 6 bases respectively, with 15 bases between them. This CDR3 contains 13 residues. Germline V gives CDR1 GTSNPN, CDR2 SVGIG (reference sequence). Here the CDR3 DNA reads TGTGCCTGGACCCGACCGCCCCAGGCTGAAGCTTTCTTT. This gives the protein CAWTRPPQAEAFF.

Worth noting for this clonotype: This clone may be a read error of a much larger clone one base away. The gene calls are TRBV20-1 and TRBJ2-7; perhaps D is TRBD1 or TRBD2 (5 bases each). Trimming left V 6 bases short and J 3 bases short, with 12 bases between. The CDR3 length is 12 residues. Germline-derived CDR1 and CDR2 are DFQATT and SNEGSKA (reference sequence). The CDR3 region has the DNA TGCAGTGCGGGCGTGGGGGTCTACGAGCAGTACTTC. This gives the protein CSAGVGVYEQYF.

This clonotype was observed many times. V is TRBV7-2 and J is TRBJ2-7, with D possibly matching TRBD1 (6 bases). The CDR3 consists of 13 residues. Germline CDR1 and CDR2: SGHTA and FQGNSA. The ends were cut back, 1 base at V and 5 bases at J, with 9 bases in the middle. CDR3 residues: CASSLGQANEQYF. Written as DNA, the CDR3 is TGTGCCAGCAGCTTAGGACAGGCCAACGAGCAGTACTTC.

Concerning this clonotype itself: At one boundary the junction diverges from the germline segment, which might be a read error. V usage is TRBV10-3 and J usage is TRBJ1-5; D possibly corresponds to TRBD1 (5 bases). Germline CDR1 and CDR2: ENHRY and SYGVKD. The CDR3 loop spans 14 amino acids. CDR3 nucleotide sequence: TGTGCCATCAGTAGTGGGGGAGCGGATAAGACCCAGAATTTT. The encoded protein is CAISSGGADKTQNF.

This clonotype showed up many times. V gene TRBV6-5 combines with J gene TRBJ1-1; 7 positions agree with TRBD1. The V and J ends lost 2 bases and 7 bases, in that order; junction bases with no gene match: 10. This CDR3 comprises 15 residues. CDR1 and CDR2 from the germline V gene are MNHEY and SVGAGI. This chain's CDR3 is CASSYLTGSGSEAFF. CDR3 sequence (DNA): TGTGCCAGCAGTTACCTGACAGGGTCCGGCAGTGAAGCTTTCTTT.

This clonotype has at least ten counts. The genes are TRBV20-1 and TRBJ1-2; 9 nucleotides line up with TRBD1. The CDR3 has 17 residues. V lost 4 bases and J lost 1; bases outside the gene matches: 13. Per the germline V gene, CDR1 is DFQATT and CDR2 is SNEGSKA (reference sequence). The CDR3: CSATLLSGQGRNYGYTF. In nucleotides, the CDR3 is TGCAGTGCTACCCTACTATCGGGACAGGGACGTAACTATGGCTACACCTTC.

This clonotype was seen many times. This chain joins TRBV5-1 and TRBJ2-7; the D call may be TRBD1 or TRBD2 (5 bases each). Per germline, CDR1 SGHRS and CDR2 YFSETQ. CDR3 length: 13 amino acids. Trimming left V 7 bases short and J 6 bases short, with 17 bases between. This CDR3 reads CASQRAGRSEQYF. Written as DNA, the CDR3 is TGCGCCAGCCAAAGGGCAGGGAGAAGCGAGCAGTACTTC.

This clonotype occurred many times. The chain is built from TRBV7-6 and TRBJ2-3; TRBD2 agrees at 11 bases. The CDR3 covers 15 residues. J gave up 5 bases and V 5 bases, and 6 bases lay outside the gene matches. Germline V gene lookup returns CDR1 SGHVS and CDR2 FNYEAQ. CDR3 region: CASSLTSGVLDTQYF. The CDR3 region has the DNA TGTGCCAGCAGCCTGACTAGCGGGGTCTTAGATACGCAGTATTTT. Drawing the rest from reference TRBV7-6 and TRBJ2-3, the complete variable domain is GAGVSQSPRYKVTKRGQDVALRCDPISGHVSLYWYRQALGQGPEFLTYFNYEAQQDKSGLPNDRFSAERPEGSISTLTIQRTEQRDSAMYRCASSLTSGVLDTQYFGPGTRLTVL.

This clonotype was counted at least ten times. The chain carries TRBV5-1 and TRBJ2-6, with a weak D call TRBD2 (5 bases). V was pared by 9 bases and J by 2 bases, with 9 bases between. This CDR3 is 13 amino acids long. Germline V CDR1 and CDR2: SGHRS, YFSETQ. In DNA form, the CDR3 reads TGCGCCACGGGGTCTCCTGGGGCCAACGTCCTGACTTTC. Translating it yields CATGSPGANVLTF.

Many counts were recorded for this clonotype. The chain recombines TRBV6-5 with TRBJ2-2; the D is unclear. The germline gives CDR1 MNHEY, CDR2 SVGAGI. V gave up 6 bases and J gave up 4 bases, with 15 bases separating them. The CDR3 covers 15 residues. The CDR3 spells CASRIYKGPTGELFF. CDR3 in DNA: TGTGCCAGCAGAATCTATAAAGGCCCCACCGGGGAGCTGTTTTTT.

This clonotype was recorded many times. The V and J genes are TRBV20-1 and TRBJ1-5, with 9 bases lining up with TRBD1. CDR1 is DFQATT, CDR2 SNEGSKA, per germline (reference sequence). J gave up 7 bases and V 1 base, and 5 bases lay outside the gene matches. This CDR3 spans 14 amino acids. CDR3 sequence reads: CSARAGTGSQPQHF. As DNA, the CDR3 is TGCAGTGCTAGAGCCGGGACAGGGTCGCAGCCCCAGCATTTT.

This clonotype was counted ten times or more. The chain couples TRBV5-1 to TRBJ2-2, with D possibly matching TRBD2 (5 bases). V shed 0 bases and J shed 3 bases, with 6 bases lying between them. CDR3 length equals 14 residues. Germline-derived CDR1 and CDR2 are SGHRS and YFSETQ. The CDR3 reads CASSLGADTGELFF. The CDR3 bases are TGCGCCAGCAGCTTGGGAGCGGACACCGGGGAGCTGTTTTTT.

This clonotype was picked up many times. The chain combines TRBV6-5 with TRBJ2-2, with 8 positions matching TRBD2. After removal of 6 bases from V and 0 bases from J, the junction contained 6 bases not matched to a gene. The germline gives CDR1 MNHEY, CDR2 SVGAGI. This CDR3 contains 16 residues. CDR3 coding DNA: TGTGCCAGCAGCCGGGTAGCGGGGACGAACACCGGGGAGCTGTTTTTT. As protein: CASSRVAGTNTGELFF.

This clonotype was detected many times. The V call is TRBV9, the J call TRBJ2-1; the match to TRBD2 covers 7 bases. Germline V gene lookup returns CDR1 SGDLS and CDR2 YYNGEE. The CDR3 is 16 residues long. With 4 bases clipped from V and 5 bases from J, the junction kept 12 bases outside the gene matches. The DNA for the CDR3 is TGTGCCAGCAGCCTTTCCCTAAGCGGGGCAAACAATGAGCAGTTCTTC. It yields the protein CASSLSLSGANNEQFF. The full variable domain, its missing parts supplied by reference TRBV9 and TRBJ2-1, is DSGVTQTPKHLITATGQRVTLRCSPRSGDLSVYWYQQSLDQGLQFLIQYYNGEERAKGNILERFSAQQFPDLHSELNLSSLELGDSALYFCASSLSLSGANNEQFFGPGTRLTVL.

This clonotype has a count of ten or more. The V and J genes are TRBV11-1 and TRBJ2-7, with D uncertain. Germline lookup yields CDR1 SGHAT and CDR2 FQDESV (reference sequence). CDR3 length: 12 residues. Trimming stripped 0 bases from V and 1 base from J, with 1 base between. In DNA form, the CDR3 reads TGTGCCAGCAGCTTAGCTTCCTACGAGCAGTACTTC. It encodes CASSLASYEQYF.

This clonotype was seen many times. The chain recombines TRBV25-1 with TRBJ1-2; the D is unclear. CDR1 is MGHDK, CDR2 SYGVNS, per germline. The CDR3 runs 12 residues. Trimming cost V 1 base and J 8 bases, with 8 bases left between them. The CDR3 protein is CASSESLRGYTF. The CDR3 DNA follows: TGTGCCAGCAGTGAATCATTGAGGGGCTACACCTTC.

The table lists this clonotype with many counts. The rearrangement uses TRBV7-9 and TRBJ2-1; D is undetermined. Germline assignment: CDR1 SEHNR and CDR2 FQNEAQ (reference sequence). The CDR3 consists of 12 residues. V was pared by 1 base and J by 9 bases, with 7 bases between. The CDR3 nucleotides read TGTGCCAGCAGCTTAGATTGGCGTGAGCAGTTCTTC. This translates into CASSLDWREQFF.

This clonotype was seen at least ten times. The CDR3 bases are TGCGCCAGTGAAACCGGGACAGGGGTCCACGAGCAGTACTTC. It translates to CASETGTGVHEQYF. V is TRBV5-1 and J is TRBJ2-7; the match to TRBD1 covers 10 bases. The CDR3 covers 14 residues. CDR1 and CDR2 from the germline V gene are SGHRS and YFSETQ. Losses at the gene ends were 8 bases for V and 5 bases for J; bases not matched to a gene: 10. Looking up the rest from reference TRBV5-1 and TRBJ2-7 gives the full variable domain: KAGVTQTPRYLIKTRGQQVTLSCSPISGHRSVSWYQQTPGQGLQFLFEYFSETQRNKGNFPGRFSGRQFSNSRSEMNVSTLELGDSALYLCASETGTGVHEQYFGPGTRLTVT.

This clonotype was observed at least ten times. This CDR3 reads CASRRGVEDTQYF. DNA of the CDR3: TGTGCCAGCAGACGGGGGGTGGAGGATACGCAGTATTTT. The chain joins TRBV7-9 to TRBJ2-3, with 7 bases lining up with TRBD2. Trimming removed 6 bases from V and 6 bases from J; junction bases left unmatched: 6. The length of the CDR3 is 13 residues. Germline V gene data show CDR1 as SEHNR and CDR2 as FQNEAQ (reference sequence).

The table lists this clonotype with many counts. This rearrangement joins TRBV5-1 to TRBJ1-1, with D hard to call. The CDR3 covers 14 residues. V was shortened by 0 bases and J by 4 bases, with 10 bases between the two germline ends. From germline, CDR1 is SGHRS and CDR2 YFSETQ. As DNA, the CDR3 is TGCGCCAGCAGCTTGGTTGCGGGATCCACTGAAGCTTTCTTT. This translates into CASSLVAGSTEAFF.